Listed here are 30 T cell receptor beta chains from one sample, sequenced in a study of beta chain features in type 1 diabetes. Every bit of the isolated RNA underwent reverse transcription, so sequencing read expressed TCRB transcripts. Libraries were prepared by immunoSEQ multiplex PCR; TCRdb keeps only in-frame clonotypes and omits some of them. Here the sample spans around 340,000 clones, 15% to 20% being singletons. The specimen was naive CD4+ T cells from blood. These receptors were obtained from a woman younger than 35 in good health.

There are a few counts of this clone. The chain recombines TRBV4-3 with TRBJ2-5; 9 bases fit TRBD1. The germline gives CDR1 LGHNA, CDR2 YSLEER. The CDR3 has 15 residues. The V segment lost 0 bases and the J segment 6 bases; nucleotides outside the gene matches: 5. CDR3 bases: TGCGCCAGCAGCCAAGATCGGGACAGGGCACAGACCCAGTACTTC. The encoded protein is CASSQDRDRAQTQYF.

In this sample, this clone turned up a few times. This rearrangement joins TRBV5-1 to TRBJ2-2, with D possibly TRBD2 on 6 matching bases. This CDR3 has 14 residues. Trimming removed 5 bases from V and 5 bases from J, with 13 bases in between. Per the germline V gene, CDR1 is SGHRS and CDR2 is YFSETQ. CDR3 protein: CASRGGDATGELFF. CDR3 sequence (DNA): TGCGCCAGCAGAGGCGGGGACGCAACCGGGGAGCTGTTTTTT.

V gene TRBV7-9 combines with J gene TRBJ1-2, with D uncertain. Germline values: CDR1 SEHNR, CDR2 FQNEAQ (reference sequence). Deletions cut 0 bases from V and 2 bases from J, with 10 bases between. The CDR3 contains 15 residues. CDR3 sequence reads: CASSLAAGPNYGYTF. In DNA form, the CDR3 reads TGTGCCAGCAGCTTAGCGGCAGGCCCCAACTATGGCTACACCTTC.

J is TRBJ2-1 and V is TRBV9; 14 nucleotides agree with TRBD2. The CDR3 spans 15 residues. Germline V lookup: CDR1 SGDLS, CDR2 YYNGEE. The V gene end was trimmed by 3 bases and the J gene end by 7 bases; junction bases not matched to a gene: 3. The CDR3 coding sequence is TGTGCCAGCAGCGGGACTAGCGGGGGGCTGAATGAGCAGTTCTTC. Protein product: CASSGTSGGLNEQFF.

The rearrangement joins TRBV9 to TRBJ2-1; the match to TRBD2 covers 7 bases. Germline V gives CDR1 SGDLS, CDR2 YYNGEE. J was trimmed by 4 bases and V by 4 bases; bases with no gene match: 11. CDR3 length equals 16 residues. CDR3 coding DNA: TGTGCCAGCAGCCTTTTTGGGGCTAGCGGTTACAATGAGCAGTTCTTC. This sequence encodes CASSLFGASGYNEQFF.

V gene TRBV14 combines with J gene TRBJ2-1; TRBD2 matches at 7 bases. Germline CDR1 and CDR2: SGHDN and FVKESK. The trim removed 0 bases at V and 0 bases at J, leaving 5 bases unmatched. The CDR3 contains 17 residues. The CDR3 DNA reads TGTGCCAGCAGCCAAGATTGGAGCGGGGTCTCCTACAATGAGCAGTTCTTC. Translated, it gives CASSQDWSGVSYNEQFF.

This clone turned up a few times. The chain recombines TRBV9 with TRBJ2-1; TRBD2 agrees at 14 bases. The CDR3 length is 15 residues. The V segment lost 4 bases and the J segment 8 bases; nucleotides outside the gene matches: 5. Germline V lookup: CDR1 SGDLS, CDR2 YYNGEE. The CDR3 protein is CASSPGLAGVDEQFF. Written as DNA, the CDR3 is TGTGCCAGCAGCCCGGGACTAGCGGGAGTCGATGAGCAGTTCTTC.

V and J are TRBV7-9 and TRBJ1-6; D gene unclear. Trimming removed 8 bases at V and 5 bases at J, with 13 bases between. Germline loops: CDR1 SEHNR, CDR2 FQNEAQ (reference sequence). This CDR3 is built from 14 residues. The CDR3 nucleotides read TGTGCCAGCTCGGGGAAACGGGATAATTCACCCCTCCACTTT. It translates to CASSGKRDNSPLHF.

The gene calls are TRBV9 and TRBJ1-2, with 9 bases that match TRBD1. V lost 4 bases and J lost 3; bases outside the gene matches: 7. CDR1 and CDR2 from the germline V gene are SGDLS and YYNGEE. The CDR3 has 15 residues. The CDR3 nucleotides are TGTGCCAGCAGCCATACGGGACAGGGCGACTATGGCTACACCTTC. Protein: CASSHTGQGDYGYTF.

As DNA, the CDR3 is TGTGCCAGCAGCGGGGGACTTCAAGAGACCCAGTACTTC. Amino acid sequence: CASSGGLQETQYF. The chain links TRBV11-2 to TRBJ2-5; possibly TRBD2 for D (6 bases). Between the trimmed V and J ends, which lost 5 bases and 2 bases, there was a span of 9 bases. The CDR3 runs to 13 residues. Germline values: CDR1 SGHAT, CDR2 FQNNGV.

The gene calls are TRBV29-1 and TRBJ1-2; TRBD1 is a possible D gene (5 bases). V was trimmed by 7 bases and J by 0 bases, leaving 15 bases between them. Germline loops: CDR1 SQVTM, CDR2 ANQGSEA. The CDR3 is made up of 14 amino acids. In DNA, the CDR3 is TGCAGCGCACAGGTCCTTACCGCTAACTATGGCTACACCTTC. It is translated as CSAQVLTANYGYTF.

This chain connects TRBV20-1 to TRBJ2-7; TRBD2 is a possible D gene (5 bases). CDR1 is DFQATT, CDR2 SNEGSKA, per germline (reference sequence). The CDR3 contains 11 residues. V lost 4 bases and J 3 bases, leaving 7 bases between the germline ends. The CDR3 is CSAIGLYEQYF. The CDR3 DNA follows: TGCAGTGCTATAGGACTCTACGAGCAGTACTTC.

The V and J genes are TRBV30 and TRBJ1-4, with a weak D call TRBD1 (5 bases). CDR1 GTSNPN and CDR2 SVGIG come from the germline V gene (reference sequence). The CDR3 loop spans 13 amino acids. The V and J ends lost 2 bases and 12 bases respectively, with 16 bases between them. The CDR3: CAWSPARVVELFF. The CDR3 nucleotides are TGTGCCTGGAGTCCAGCCAGGGTAGTGGAACTGTTTTTT. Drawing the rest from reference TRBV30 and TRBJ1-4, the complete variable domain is SQTIHQWPATLVQPVGSPLSLECTVEGTSNPNLYWYRQAAGRGLQLLFYSVGIGQISSEVPQNLSASRPQDRQFILSSKKLLLSDSGFYLCAWSPARVVELFFGSGTQLSVL.

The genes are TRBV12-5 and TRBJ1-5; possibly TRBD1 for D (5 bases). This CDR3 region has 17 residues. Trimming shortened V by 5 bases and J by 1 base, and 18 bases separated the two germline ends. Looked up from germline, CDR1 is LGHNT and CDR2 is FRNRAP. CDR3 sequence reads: CASGPLSGSGSNQPQHF. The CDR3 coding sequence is TGTGCTAGTGGTCCCCTCTCCGGTTCAGGGAGCAATCAGCCCCAGCATTTT. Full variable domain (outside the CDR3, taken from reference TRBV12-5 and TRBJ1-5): DARVTQTPRHKVTEMGQEVTMRCQPILGHNTVFWYRQTMMQGLELLAYFRNRAPLDDSGMPKDRFSAEMPDATLATLKIQPSEPRDSAVYFCASGPLSGSGSNQPQHFGDGTRLSIL.

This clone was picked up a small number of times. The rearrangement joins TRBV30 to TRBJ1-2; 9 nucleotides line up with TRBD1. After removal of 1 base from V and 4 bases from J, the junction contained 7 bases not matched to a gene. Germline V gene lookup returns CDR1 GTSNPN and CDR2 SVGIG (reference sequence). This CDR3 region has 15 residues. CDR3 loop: CAWSASGTGFYGYTF. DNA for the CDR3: TGTGCCTGGAGTGCCTCCGGGACAGGGTTCTATGGCTACACCTTC.

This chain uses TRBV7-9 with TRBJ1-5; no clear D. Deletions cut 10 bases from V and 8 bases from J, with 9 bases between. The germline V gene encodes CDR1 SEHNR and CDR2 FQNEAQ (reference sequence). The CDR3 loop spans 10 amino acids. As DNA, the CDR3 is TGTGCCATTCCGAGAAAGCCCCAGCATTTT. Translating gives CAIPRKPQHF.

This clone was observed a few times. The CDR3 nucleotides read TGTGCCAGCAGACCGCCCGGGACAGGGGCAGATACGCAGTATTTT. Translated: CASRPPGTGADTQYF. The rearrangement joins TRBV6-6 to TRBJ2-3; 10 bases are a match to TRBD1. Germline V CDR1 and CDR2: MNHNY, SVGAGI (reference sequence). Trimming at V came to 6 bases and at J to 4 bases, leaving 7 bases not matched to a gene. The CDR3 consists of 15 residues.

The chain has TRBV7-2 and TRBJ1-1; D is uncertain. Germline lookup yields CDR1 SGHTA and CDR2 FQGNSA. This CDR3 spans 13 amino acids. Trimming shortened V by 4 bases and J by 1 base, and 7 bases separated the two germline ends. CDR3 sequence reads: CASSSAGNTEAFF. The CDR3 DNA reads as TGTGCCAGCAGCTCGGCGGGGAACACTGAAGCTTTCTTT.

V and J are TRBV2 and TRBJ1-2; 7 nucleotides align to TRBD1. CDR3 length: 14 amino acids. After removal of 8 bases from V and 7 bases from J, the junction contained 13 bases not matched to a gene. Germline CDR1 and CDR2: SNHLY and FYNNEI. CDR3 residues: CASQLPTGVGGYTF. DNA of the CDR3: TGTGCCAGCCAACTTCCCACAGGGGTGGGTGGCTACACCTTC.

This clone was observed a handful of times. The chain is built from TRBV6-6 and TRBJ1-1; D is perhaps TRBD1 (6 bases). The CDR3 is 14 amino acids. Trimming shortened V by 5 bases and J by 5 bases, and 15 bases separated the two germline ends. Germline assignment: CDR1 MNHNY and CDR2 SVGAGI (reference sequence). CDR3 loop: CASSPPGRGTEAFF. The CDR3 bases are TGTGCCAGCAGTCCTCCAGGGAGGGGGACTGAAGCTTTCTTT.

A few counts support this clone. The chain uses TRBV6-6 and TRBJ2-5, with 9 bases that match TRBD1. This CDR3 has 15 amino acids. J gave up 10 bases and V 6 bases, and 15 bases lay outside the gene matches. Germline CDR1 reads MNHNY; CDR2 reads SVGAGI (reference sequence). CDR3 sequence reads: CASSALTGGYGGQYF. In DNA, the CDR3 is TGTGCCAGCAGCGCGCTGACAGGGGGGTATGGTGGCCAGTACTTC.

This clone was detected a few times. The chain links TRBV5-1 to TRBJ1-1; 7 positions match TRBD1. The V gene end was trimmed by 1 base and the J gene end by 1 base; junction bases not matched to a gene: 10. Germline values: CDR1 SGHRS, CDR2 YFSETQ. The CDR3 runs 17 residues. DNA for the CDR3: TGCGCCAGCAGCTTGCGACAGGGAGTGGGCACGAACACTGAAGCTTTCTTT. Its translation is CASSLRQGVGTNTEAFF.

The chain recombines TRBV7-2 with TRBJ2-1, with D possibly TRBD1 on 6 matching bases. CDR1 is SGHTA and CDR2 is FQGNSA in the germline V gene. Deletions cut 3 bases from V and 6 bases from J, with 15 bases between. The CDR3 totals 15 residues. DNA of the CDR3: TGTGCCAGCAGCTTGGTGAGGGGGAGCCTCAATGAGCAGTTCTTC. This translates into CASSLVRGSLNEQFF.

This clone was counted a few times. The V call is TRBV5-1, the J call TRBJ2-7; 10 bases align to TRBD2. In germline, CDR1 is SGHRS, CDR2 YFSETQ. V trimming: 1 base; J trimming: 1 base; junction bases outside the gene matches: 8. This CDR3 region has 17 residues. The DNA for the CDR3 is TGCGCCAGCAGCTTGTCCGCTAGCGGGGGCCCTTCCTACGAGCAGTACTTC. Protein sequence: CASSLSASGGPSYEQYF.

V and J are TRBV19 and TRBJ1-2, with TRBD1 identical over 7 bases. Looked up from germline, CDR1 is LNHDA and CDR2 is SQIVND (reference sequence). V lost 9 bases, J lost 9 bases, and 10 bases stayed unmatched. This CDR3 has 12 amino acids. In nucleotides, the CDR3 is TGTGCCAGCGGGGCCGGGACAGTAAGCTACACCTTC. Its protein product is CASGAGTVSYTF. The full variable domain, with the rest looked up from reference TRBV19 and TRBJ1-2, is DGGITQSPKYLFRKEGQNVTLSCEQNLNHDAMYWYRQDPGQGLRLIYYSQIVNDFQKGDIAEGYSVSREKKESFPLTVTSAQKNPTAFYLCASGAGTVSYTFGSGTRLTVV.

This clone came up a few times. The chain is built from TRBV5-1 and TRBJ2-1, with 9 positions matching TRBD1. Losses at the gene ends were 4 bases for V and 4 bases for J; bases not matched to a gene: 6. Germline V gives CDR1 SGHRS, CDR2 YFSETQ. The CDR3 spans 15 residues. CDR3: CASSRGTGSYNEQFF. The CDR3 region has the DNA TGCGCCAGCAGCAGGGGGACAGGGAGTTACAATGAGCAGTTCTTC.

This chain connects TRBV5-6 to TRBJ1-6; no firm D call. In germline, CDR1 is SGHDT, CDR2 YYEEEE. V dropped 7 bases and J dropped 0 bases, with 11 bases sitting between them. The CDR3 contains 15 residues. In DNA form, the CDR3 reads TGTGCCAGCGTCAGGTTGGACTCCTATAATTCACCCCTCCACTTT. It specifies CASVRLDSYNSPLHF.

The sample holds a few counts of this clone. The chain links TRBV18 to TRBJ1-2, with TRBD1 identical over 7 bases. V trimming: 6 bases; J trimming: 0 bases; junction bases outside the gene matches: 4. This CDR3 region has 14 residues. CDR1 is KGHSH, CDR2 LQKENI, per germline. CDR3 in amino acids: CASSGTEANYGYTF. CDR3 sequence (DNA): TGTGCCAGCTCCGGGACAGAGGCTAACTATGGCTACACCTTC.

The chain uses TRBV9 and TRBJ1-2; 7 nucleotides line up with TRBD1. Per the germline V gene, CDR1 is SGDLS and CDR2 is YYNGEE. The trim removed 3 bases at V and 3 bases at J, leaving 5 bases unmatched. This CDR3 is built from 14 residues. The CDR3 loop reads CASSGQGRDYGYTF. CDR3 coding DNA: TGTGCCAGCAGCGGACAGGGTCGCGACTATGGCTACACCTTC.

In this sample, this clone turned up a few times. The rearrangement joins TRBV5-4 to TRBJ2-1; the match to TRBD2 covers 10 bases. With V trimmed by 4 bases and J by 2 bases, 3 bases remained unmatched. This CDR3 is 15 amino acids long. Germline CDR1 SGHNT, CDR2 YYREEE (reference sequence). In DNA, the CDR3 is TGTGCCAGCAGCCCTAGCGGGGGACCCTACAATGAGCAGTTCTTC. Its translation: CASSPSGGPYNEQFF.